This T cell receptor beta chain comes out of a study (dated by TCRdb to 2016 to 2017). In terms of the full investigation: The study investigated the origins of HIV persistence in individuals who naturally controlled HIV infection.

The library relied on 5' RACE. Sequenced on an Illumina HiSeq 2000. TCRdb reran the public reads through fastp at Q25 and MiXCR, keeping productive beta chains. CDR3 protein sequences are deduplicated, and each keeps its most common genes and DNA. The table for this sample lists about 420 distinct CDR3 sequences; about 8.2% of them were counted only once. Approximately 54% of the sample goes to the ten largest clones. CDR3 length: 15 amino acids, cysteine to phenylalanine. The DNA shown is the 45-base CDR3, in frame from base 1. From the germline V gene (reference sequence), CDR1 is LNHDA and CDR2 is SQIVND. The V end loses 7 bases and the J end loses 3 bases, and a stretch of 18 bases separates them. This clonotype was counted a few times. No cognate antigen has been identified for it. Nothing much larger sits one base from this clone, and base qualities are not available.

The rearrangement joined TRBV19 to TRBJ1-2; confidence is insufficient to name the D gene. The sequence was obtained from a male donor with HIV. Sequenced material: effector memory T cells from blood PBMCs. The sample's cell subset or site label, in plain terms: effector memory CD4+ T cells. The DNA is TGTGCCAGTACCCATTACCCGGAGAGGGACTATGGCTACACCTTC. This sequence encodes CASTHYPERDYGYTF.